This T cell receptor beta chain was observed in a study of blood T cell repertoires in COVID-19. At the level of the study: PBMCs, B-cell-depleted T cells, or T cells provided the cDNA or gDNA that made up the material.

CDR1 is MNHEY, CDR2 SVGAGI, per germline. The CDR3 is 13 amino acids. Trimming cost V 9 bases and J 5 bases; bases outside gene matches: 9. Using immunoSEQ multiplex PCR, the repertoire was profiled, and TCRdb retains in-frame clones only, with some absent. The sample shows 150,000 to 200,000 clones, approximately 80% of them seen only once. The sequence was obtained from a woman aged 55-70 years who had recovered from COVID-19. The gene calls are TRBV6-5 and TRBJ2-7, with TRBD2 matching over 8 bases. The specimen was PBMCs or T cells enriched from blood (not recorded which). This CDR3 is CASSKAGVDEQYF. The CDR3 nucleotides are TGTGCCAGTAGCAAAGCGGGAGTAGACGAGCAGTACTTC.